This T cell receptor beta chain was found in a study of cytomegalovirus exposure and HLA in healthy donors. Findings of the study overall: The study labeled more than 150 TCR beta chains cytomegalovirus-associated. Later on, analysis showed that most CMV-associated TCR beta chains appeared to be HLA-restricted. Being productive about 90% or about 30% of the time was typical of most TCR beta V segments in an earlier analysis.

This clone was seen a handful of times. Its cognate antigen is unknown. The CDR3 contains 15 residues. Trimming stripped 0 bases from V and 3 bases from J, with 11 bases between. CDR1 and CDR2 (germline): LNHDA, SQIVND (reference sequence). PCR amplification relied on 60 Vbeta primers (plus 13 Jbeta primers). The method was immunoSEQ multiplex PCR; TCRdb's version includes in-frame clones alone and lacks a portion of them. The sample has roughly 120,000 clones, roughly four fifths seen once. Sequencing used PBMCs. This receptor was taken from a woman aged 60 to 75 in good health and CMV-seropositive. V and J are TRBV19 and TRBJ1-1, with D maybe TRBD1 (5 bases). CDR3 bases: TGTGCCAGTAGTATAGAGGGGGGAACGGACACTGAAGCTTTCTTT. It yields the protein CASSIEGGTDTEAFF.